A single sample gave rise to the 8 T cell receptor beta chains below, sequenced in a study of blood T cell repertoires in COVID-19. Clones were read by immunoSEQ multiplex PCR, and TCRdb kept only the in-frame ones, dropping some. The profile shows a few hundred thousand clones, approximately 82% of them singletons. The sequencing input was peripheral blood. All receptors come from a woman aged 18 to 35 with acute or convalescent COVID-19.

The V and J genes are TRBV10-3 and TRBJ2-4, with TRBD2 matching over 8 bases. The CDR3 has 16 amino acids. V lost 3 bases, J lost 6 bases, and 10 bases stayed unmatched. CDR1 is ENHRY and CDR2 is SYGVKD in the germline V gene. CDR3: CAISDFQAGDGNIQYF. CDR3 coding DNA: TGTGCCATCAGTGACTTTCAAGCGGGAGATGGAAACATTCAGTACTTC.

V gene TRBV28 combines with J gene TRBJ1-1, with D possibly matching TRBD1 (5 bases). V was pared by 7 bases and J by 11 bases, with 17 bases between. CDR3 size: 12 residues. Germline V lookup: CDR1 MDHEN, CDR2 SYDVKM. CDR3 amino acids: CASTRGPGLAFF. In DNA, the CDR3 is TGTGCCAGCACACGTGGGCCAGGGTTGGCTTTCTTT.

The chain links TRBV24-1 to TRBJ2-3, with 9 bases lining up with TRBD2. Germline CDR1 KGHDR, CDR2 SFDVKD. V shed 3 bases, J shed 1 base, and the junction held 7 bases outside the gene matches. CDR3 length: 17 residues. The CDR3 spells CATSDAKTSGGTDTQYF. The CDR3 DNA reads as TGTGCCACCAGTGATGCGAAGACTAGCGGCGGCACAGATACGCAGTATTTT.

J is TRBJ2-5 and V is TRBV29-1; D perhaps matches TRBD1 (6 bases). The V end was cut by 8 bases, the J end by 3 bases, with 19 bases between. The CDR3 runs to 14 residues. Germline lookup yields CDR1 SQVTM and CDR2 ANQGSEA. The CDR3 coding sequence is TGCAGCACCCGGGACACCGGATCCAAAGAGACCCAGTACTTC. Translated: CSTRDTGSKETQYF.

In this sample, this clone turned up once. The chain uses TRBV7-3 and TRBJ2-1; TRBD2 aligns across 7 bases. The germline CDR1 and CDR2 sequences are SGHTA and FQGTGA. V gave up 5 bases and J gave up 2 bases; unmatched junction bases: 9. The CDR3 consists of 16 residues. The CDR3 coding sequence is TGTGCCAGCAGCACATCTAGCGGAGCGACCTACAATGAGCAGTTCTTC. Amino acids: CASSTSSGATYNEQFF.

The rearrangement uses TRBV9 and TRBJ1-4; 7 bases match TRBD1. This CDR3 is 14 amino acids long. Germline-derived CDR1 and CDR2 are SGDLS and YYNGEE. The V segment lost 3 bases and the J segment 10 bases; nucleotides outside the gene matches: 9. The chain's CDR3 is CASSGGQVSGKLFF. CDR3 coding DNA: TGTGCCAGCAGCGGAGGACAGGTATCTGGAAAACTGTTTTTT. Full variable domain (missing parts from reference TRBV9 and TRBJ1-4): DSGVTQTPKHLITATGQRVTLRCSPRSGDLSVYWYQQSLDQGLQFLIQYYNGEERAKGNILERFSAQQFPDLHSELNLSSLELGDSALYFCASSGGQVSGKLFFGSGTQLSVL.

The chain employs TRBV5-1 and TRBJ2-7, with TRBD2 matching over 7 bases. The germline V gene encodes CDR1 SGHRS and CDR2 YFSETQ. V was clipped by 8 bases and J by 0 bases; unmatched bases: 8. The CDR3 runs to 14 residues. CDR3 nucleotide sequence: TGCGCCAGTAGGCCGGGGGGTAGCTCCTACGAGCAGTACTTC. Protein sequence: CASRPGGSSYEQYF.

The chain links TRBV10-3 to TRBJ1-4, with a weak D call TRBD1 (6 bases). The CDR3 contains 14 residues. CDR1 and CDR2 (germline): ENHRY, SYGVKD. DNA for the CDR3: TGTACCACAGCCTCAGGGGCGACTAATGAAAAACTGTTTTTT. Residues: CTTASGATNEKLFF.